This TCR beta chain comes out of a study of long-term antiretroviral therapy in people with HIV. All participants with HIV were treated in the United States. Broader study findings: Clones expanded before ART dominated the repertoire at all time points. CDR3 lengths in HIV samples spanned a narrower range than controls. Although diversity increased after ART, it remained lower than in transplant donor controls.

Investigators performed immunoSEQ version v3.0 at survey level. Method: immunoSEQ multiplex PCR; TCRdb's copy keeps in-frame clones and lacks some. This sample has over 25,000 clones, with roughly 83% found just once. Remarks on this clone: The target antigen is unknown.

This CDR3 is built from 13 residues. Trimming took 9 bases from V and 6 from J, leaving 18 bases between them. Germline-derived CDR1 and CDR2 are MDHEN and SYDVKM. The sample here was unsorted PBMCs, taken 2.7 to 2.8 years after starting antiretroviral therapy. V gene TRBV28 combines with J gene TRBJ2-7, with TRBD1 as a possible D gene (5 bases). The clonotype originates from a young man with HIV. The CDR3 nucleotides are TGTGCCAGTCAGGGATTTAATACGCGCGAGCAGTACTTC. Its translation is CASQGFNTREQYF.